This is a list of T cell receptor beta chains from one sample in a study of shared clonotypes between healthy human individuals. Data came from immunoSEQ multiplex PCR; TCRdb stores just in-frame clones and leaves some out. The repertoire consists of roughly 720,000 clones, with around 90% occurring once and the leading ten covering about a third. Input material: memory CD8+ T cells from PBMCs. All receptors come from a man aged 18-30 years in good health. Some clones in this sample may be carry-over from other donors' samples. Both conserved end residues are part of each CDR3. The D gene is left open where the match is weak. Size is omitted from some rows. Given values are once, few, many or a class for expanded clones.

D gene: NA
J gene: TRBJ1-4
V gene: TRBV4-3
clone size: NA
CDR3 DNA: TGCGCCAGCAGCCAAGGGTCCTGGCTGGTACCTGAAAAACTGTTTTTT
CDR3 protein: CASSQGSWLVPEKLFF

D gene: TRBD1
J gene: TRBJ2-7
V gene: TRBV28
clone size: NA
CDR3 DNA: TGTGCCAGCATCCTTCGCCCGGACAGGAAAGACTACGAGCAGTACTTC
CDR3 protein: CASILRPDRKDYEQYF

D gene: TRBD1
J gene: TRBJ2-7
V gene: TRBV28
clone size: NA
CDR3 DNA: TGTGCCAGCAGTCCTTGGGACAGGGAGATCTACGAGCAGTACTTC
CDR3 protein: CASSPWDREIYEQYF

D gene: TRBD2
J gene: TRBJ2-1
V gene: TRBV5-1
clone size: NA
CDR3 DNA: TGCGCCAGCAGCTTGATCGTATCGAGGAGACTAGCGACGGGGACTGAGCAGTTCTTC
CDR3 protein: CASSLIVSRRLATGTEQFF

D gene: TRBD1
J gene: TRBJ2-7
V gene: TRBV27
clone size: once
CDR3 DNA: TGTGCCAGCAGTTTAGGACAGGGCGGCGAGCAGTACTTC
CDR3 protein: CASSLGQGGEQYF

D gene: NA
J gene: TRBJ2-7
V gene: TRBV27
clone size: NA
CDR3 DNA: TGTGCCAGCAGTTTATCGAGTCCCAGGCTCTACGAGCAGTACTTC
CDR3 protein: CASSLSSPRLYEQYF

D gene: NA
J gene: TRBJ1-1
V gene: TRBV28
clone size: NA
CDR3 DNA: TGTGCCAGCAGTTTTTGGGGCGAACGAGGGACCAACACTGAAGCTTTCTTT
CDR3 protein: CASSFWGERGTNTEAFF

D gene: NA
J gene: TRBJ2-3
V gene: TRBV29-1
clone size: NA
CDR3 DNA: TGCAGCGCCCGACCCTCGCATCTCAGGGCAGATACGCAGTATTTT
CDR3 protein: CSARPSHLRADTQYF

D gene: NA
J gene: TRBJ2-4
V gene: TRBV7-9
clone size: NA
CDR3 DNA: TGTGCCAGCAGCTTAAGTGTTGGGAGGGGGAACATTCAGTACTTC
CDR3 protein: CASSLSVGRGNIQYF

D gene: NA
J gene: TRBJ1-4
V gene: TRBV7-8
clone size: NA
CDR3 DNA: TGTGCCAGCAGCTTAGGACGACAGAGTGCAACTAATGAAAAACTGTTTTTT
CDR3 protein: CASSLGRQSATNEKLFF

D gene: TRBD1
J gene: TRBJ2-1
V gene: TRBV10-3
clone size: NA
CDR3 DNA: TGTGCCATCAGCCGACGGTGGGACAGGGGGCCTGACAATGAGCAGTTCTTC
CDR3 protein: CAISRRWDRGPDNEQFF

D gene: TRBD1
J gene: TRBJ2-7
V gene: TRBV5-1
clone size: NA
CDR3 DNA: TGCGCCAGCAGCTTAAAGGACAGGGGATACGAGCAGTACTTC
CDR3 protein: CASSLKDRGYEQYF

D gene: NA
J gene: TRBJ2-1
V gene: TRBV12-5
clone size: few
CDR3 DNA: TGTGCTAGTGGTTTGAAGGAGTTAGACGAGCAGTTCTTC
CDR3 protein: CASGLKELDEQFF

D gene: NA
J gene: TRBJ2-1
V gene: TRBV21-1
clone size: NA
CDR3 DNA: TGTGCCAGCAGCCGCCCGGGACTAGCGGTCGGCAATGAGCAGTTCTTC
CDR3 protein: CASSRPGLAVGNEQFF

D gene: TRBD2
J gene: TRBJ2-7
V gene: TRBV4-3
clone size: NA
CDR3 DNA: TGCGCCAGCAGCCGCGGGACTAGCGGTCCCTACGAGCAGTACTTC
CDR3 protein: CASSRGTSGPYEQYF

D gene: NA
J gene: TRBJ1-1
V gene: TRBV27
clone size: NA
CDR3 DNA: TGTGCCAGCAGTCCCTCGGGCGGCAACACTGAAGCTTTCTTT
CDR3 protein: CASSPSGGNTEAFF

D gene: NA
J gene: TRBJ1-4
V gene: TRBV10-2
clone size: NA
CDR3 DNA: TGCGCCAGCAGTGAGTTCGGGGAGGGTACCAGAAAACTGTTTTTT
CDR3 protein: CASSEFGEGTRKLFF

D gene: NA
J gene: TRBJ1-5
V gene: TRBV5-8
clone size: NA
CDR3 DNA: TGTGCCAGCAGCTTGGTGGCGGGGAGCAATCAGCCCCAGCATTTT
CDR3 protein: CASSLVAGSNQPQHF

D gene: NA
J gene: TRBJ2-3
V gene: TRBV25-1
clone size: NA
CDR3 DNA: TGTGCCAGCAGTGAACGGTACACAGATACGCAGTATTTT
CDR3 protein: CASSERYTDTQYF

D gene: TRBD2
J gene: TRBJ2-5
V gene: TRBV9
clone size: NA
CDR3 DNA: TGTGCCAGCAGCGCAGGGACTAGCGGGTCCCAAGAGACCCAGTACTTC
CDR3 protein: CASSAGTSGSQETQYF

D gene: TRBD1
J gene: TRBJ1-5
V gene: TRBV19
clone size: NA
CDR3 DNA: TGTGCCAGTAGCACCCTATTGGAGGGACAGTGGCCCCAGCATTTT
CDR3 protein: CASSTLLEGQWPQHF

D gene: TRBD2
J gene: TRBJ2-7
V gene: TRBV27
clone size: NA
CDR3 DNA: TGTGCCAGCAGTGGAGCGGGAGGTGGGGTCGAGCAGTACTTC
CDR3 protein: CASSGAGGGVEQYF